This T cell receptor (beta chain) was documented in a study of T cells after posttransplantation cyclophosphamide. This clone was recorded many times. The antigen is not known. Findings and limits, study-wide: Later post-transplant blood repertoires were often dominated by donor CD8+ memory clones.

The table came from immunoSEQ multiplex PCR; TCRdb's copy has only in-frame clones and leaves some out. Observed in the sample are more than 35,000 clones, none of them singletons. The germline CDR1 and CDR2 sequences are SGHVS and FQNEAQ. V was trimmed by 1 base and J by 4 bases, leaving 10 bases between them. The CDR3 has 14 amino acids. The chain links TRBV7-8 to TRBJ1-2; D is unresolved. The TCR originated in a man aged 50 to 60 in good health, CMV-negative, and a related stem cell transplant donor. Sample: PBMCs. The CDR3 DNA is TGTGCCAGCAGCTTAGGCGAGATCGGCTATGGCTACACCTTC. Translating gives CASSLGEIGYGYTF.